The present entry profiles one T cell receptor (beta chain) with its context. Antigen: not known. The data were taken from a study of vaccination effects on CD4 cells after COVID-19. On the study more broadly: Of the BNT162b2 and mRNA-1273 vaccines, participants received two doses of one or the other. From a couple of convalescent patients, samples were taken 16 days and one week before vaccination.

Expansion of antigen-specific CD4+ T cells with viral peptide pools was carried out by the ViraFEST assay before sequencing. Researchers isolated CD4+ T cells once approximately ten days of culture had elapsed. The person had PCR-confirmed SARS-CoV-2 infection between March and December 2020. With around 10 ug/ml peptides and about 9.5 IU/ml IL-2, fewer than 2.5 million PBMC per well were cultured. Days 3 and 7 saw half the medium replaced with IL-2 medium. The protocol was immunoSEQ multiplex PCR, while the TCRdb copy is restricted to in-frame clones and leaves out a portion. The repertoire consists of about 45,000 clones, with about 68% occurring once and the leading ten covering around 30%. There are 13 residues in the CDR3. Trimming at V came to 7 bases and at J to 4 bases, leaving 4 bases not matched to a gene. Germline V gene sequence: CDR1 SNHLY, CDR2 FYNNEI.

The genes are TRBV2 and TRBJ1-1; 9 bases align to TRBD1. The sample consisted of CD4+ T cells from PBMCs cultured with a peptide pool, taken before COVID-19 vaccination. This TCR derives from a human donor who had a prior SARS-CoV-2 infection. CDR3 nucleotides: TGTGCCAGCACCGGGACAGGGAGCACTGAAGCTTTCTTT. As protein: CASTGTGSTEAFF.